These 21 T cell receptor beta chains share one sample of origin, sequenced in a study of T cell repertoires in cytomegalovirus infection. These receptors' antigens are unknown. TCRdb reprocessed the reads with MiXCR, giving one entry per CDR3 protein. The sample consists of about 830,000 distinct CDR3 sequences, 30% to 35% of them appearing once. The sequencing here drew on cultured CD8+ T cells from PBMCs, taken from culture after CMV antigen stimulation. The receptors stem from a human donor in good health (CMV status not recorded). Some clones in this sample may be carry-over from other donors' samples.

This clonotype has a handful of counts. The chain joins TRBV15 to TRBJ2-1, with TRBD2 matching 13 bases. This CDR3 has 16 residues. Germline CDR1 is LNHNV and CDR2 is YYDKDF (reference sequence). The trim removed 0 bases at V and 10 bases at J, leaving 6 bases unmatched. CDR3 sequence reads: CATSRDRLAGGWEQFF. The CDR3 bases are TGTGCCACCAGCAGAGATCGACTAGCGGGGGGCTGGGAGCAGTTCTTC.

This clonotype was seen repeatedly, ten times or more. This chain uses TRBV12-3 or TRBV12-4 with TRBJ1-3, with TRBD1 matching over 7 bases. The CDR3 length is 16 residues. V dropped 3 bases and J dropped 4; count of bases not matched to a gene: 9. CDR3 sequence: CASSFGGQAGGNTIYF. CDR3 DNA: TGTGCCAGCAGTTTTGGCGGACAGGCGGGAGGAAACACCATATATTTT.

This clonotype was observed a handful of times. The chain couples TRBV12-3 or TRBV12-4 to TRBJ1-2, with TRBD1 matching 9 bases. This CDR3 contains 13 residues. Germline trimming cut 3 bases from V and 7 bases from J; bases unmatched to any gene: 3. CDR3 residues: CASSFWDRVGYTF. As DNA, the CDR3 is TGTGCCAGCAGTTTTTGGGACAGGGTTGGCTACACCTTC.

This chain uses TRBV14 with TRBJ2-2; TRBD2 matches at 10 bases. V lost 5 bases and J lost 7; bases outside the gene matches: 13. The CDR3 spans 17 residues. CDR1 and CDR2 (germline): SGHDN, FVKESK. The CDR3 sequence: CASSFRLAGARNGELFF. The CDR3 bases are TGTGCCAGCAGCTTCCGTCTAGCGGGGGCCCGCAACGGGGAGCTGTTTTTT. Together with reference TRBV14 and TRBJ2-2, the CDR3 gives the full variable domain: EAGVTQFPSHSVIEKGQTVTLRCDPISGHDNLYWYRRVMGKEIKFLLHFVKESKQDESGMPNNRFLAERTGGTYSTLKVQPAELEDSGVYFCASSFRLAGARNGELFFGEGSRLTVL.

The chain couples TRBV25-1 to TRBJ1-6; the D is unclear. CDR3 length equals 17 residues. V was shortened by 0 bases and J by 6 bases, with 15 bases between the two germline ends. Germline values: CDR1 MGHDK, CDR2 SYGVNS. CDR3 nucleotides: TGTGCCAGCAGTGAATATTACCGGGCGGGAGGTAATTCACCCCTCCACTTT. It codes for CASSEYYRAGGNSPLHF.

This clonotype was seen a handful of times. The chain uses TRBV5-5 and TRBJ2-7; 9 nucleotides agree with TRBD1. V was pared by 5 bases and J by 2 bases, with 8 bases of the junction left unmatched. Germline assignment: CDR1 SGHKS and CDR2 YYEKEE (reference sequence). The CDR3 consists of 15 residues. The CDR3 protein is CASRPGTGRAYEQYV. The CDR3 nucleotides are TGTGCCAGCAGACCAGGGACAGGGAGAGCCTACGAGCAGTACGTC.

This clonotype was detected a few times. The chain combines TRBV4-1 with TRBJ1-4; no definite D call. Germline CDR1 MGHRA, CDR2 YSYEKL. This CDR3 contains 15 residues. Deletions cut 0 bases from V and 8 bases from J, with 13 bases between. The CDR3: CASSQDALGEEKLFF. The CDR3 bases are TGCGCCAGCAGCCAAGATGCACTGGGAGAGGAAAAACTGTTTTTT.

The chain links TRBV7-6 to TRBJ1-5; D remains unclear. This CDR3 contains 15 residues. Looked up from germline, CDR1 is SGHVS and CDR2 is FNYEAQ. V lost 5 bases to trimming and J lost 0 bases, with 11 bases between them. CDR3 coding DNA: TGTGCCAGCAGCCTAGACATCTATAGCAATCAGCCCCAGCATTTT. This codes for CASSLDIYSNQPQHF. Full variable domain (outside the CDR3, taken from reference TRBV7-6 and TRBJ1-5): GAGVSQSPRYKVTKRGQDVALRCDPISGHVSLYWYRQALGQGPEFLTYFNYEAQQDKSGLPNDRFSAERPEGSISTLTIQRTEQRDSAMYRCASSLDIYSNQPQHFGDGTRLSIL.

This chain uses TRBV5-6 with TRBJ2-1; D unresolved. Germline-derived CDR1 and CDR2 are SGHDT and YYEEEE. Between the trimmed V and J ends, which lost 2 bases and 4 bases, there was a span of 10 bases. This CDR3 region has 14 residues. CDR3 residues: CASSLRIDYNEQFF. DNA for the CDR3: TGTGCCAGCAGCTTACGAATAGATTACAATGAGCAGTTCTTC.

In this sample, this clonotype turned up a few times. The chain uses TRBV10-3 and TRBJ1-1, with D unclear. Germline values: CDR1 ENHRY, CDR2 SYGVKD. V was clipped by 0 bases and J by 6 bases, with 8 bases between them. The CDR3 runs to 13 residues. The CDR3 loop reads CAISESVAAEAFF. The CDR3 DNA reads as TGTGCCATCAGTGAGTCGGTGGCAGCTGAAGCTTTCTTT.

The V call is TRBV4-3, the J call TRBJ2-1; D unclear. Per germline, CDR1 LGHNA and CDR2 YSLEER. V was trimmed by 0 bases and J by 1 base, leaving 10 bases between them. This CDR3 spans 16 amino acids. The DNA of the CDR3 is TGCGCCAGCAGCCAAGATAGACCAATATCCTACAATGAGCAGTTCTTC. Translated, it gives CASSQDRPISYNEQFF.

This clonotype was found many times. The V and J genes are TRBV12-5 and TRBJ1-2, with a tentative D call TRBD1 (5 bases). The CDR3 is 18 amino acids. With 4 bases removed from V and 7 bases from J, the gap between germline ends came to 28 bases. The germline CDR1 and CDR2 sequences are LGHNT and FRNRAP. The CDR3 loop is CASGWGGAGTIPTSGYTF. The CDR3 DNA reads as TGTGCTAGTGGTTGGGGAGGAGCAGGGACTATCCCCACCTCTGGCTACACCTTC.

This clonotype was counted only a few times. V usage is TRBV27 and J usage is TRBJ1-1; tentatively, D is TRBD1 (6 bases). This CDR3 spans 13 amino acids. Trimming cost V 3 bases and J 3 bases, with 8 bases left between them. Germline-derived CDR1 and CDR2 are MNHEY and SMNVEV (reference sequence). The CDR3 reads CASSFQGHTEAFF. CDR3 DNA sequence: TGTGCCAGCAGTTTCCAGGGGCACACTGAAGCTTTCTTT.

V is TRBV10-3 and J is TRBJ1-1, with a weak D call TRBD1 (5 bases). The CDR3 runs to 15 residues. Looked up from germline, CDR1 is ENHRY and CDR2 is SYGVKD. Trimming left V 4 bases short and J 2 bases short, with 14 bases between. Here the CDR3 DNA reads TGTGCCATCAGTGGCCCGGGGGGTGCCAACACTGAAGCTTTCTTT. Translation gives CAISGPGGANTEAFF.

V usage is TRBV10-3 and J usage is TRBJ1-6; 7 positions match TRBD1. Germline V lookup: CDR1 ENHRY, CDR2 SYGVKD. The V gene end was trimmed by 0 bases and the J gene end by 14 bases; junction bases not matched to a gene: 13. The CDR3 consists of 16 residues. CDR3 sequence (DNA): TGTGCCATCAGTGAGTCCCGGGACAGTCGATTCCCCGCCCTCCACTTT. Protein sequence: CAISESRDSRFPALHF.

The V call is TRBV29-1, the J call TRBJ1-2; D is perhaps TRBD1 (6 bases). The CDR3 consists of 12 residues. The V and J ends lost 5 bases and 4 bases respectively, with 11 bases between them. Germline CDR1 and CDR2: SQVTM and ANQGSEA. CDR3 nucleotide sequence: TGCAGCGTTTCGGACAGATCCTATGGCTACACCTTC. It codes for CSVSDRSYGYTF.

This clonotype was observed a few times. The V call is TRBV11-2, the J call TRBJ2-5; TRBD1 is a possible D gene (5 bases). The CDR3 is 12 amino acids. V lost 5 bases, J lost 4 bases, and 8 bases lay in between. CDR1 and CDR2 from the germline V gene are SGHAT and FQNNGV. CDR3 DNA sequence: TGTGCCAGCAGCCCAGACAGAGAGACCCAGTACTTC. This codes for CASSPDRETQYF.

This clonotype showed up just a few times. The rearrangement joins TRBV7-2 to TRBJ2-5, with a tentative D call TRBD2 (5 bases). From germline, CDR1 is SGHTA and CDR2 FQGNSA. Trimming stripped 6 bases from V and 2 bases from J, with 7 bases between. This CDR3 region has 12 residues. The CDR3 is CASSRTQETQYF. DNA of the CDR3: TGTGCCAGCAGTAGGACTCAAGAGACCCAGTACTTC.

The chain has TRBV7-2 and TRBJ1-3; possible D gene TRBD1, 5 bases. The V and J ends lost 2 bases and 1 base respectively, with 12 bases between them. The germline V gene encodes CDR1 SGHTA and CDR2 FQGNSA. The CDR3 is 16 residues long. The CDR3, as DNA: TGTGCCAGCAGCTTATACAGGCGCGTTTCTGGAAACACCATATATTTT. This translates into CASSLYRRVSGNTIYF.

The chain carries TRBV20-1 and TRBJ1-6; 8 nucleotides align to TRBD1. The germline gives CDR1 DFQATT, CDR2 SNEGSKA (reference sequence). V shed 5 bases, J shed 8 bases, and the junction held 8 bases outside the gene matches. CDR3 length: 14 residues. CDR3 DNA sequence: TGCAGTGCTGCCCGGACAGGGTATGATTCACCCCTCCACTTT. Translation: CSAARTGYDSPLHF.

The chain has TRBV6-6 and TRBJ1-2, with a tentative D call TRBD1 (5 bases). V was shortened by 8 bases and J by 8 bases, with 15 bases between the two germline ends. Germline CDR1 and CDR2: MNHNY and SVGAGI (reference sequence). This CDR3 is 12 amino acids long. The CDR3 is CASGEVPGGYTF. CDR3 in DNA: TGTGCCAGCGGTGAGGTCCCAGGGGGCTACACCTTC.